What follows are 21 T cell receptor beta chains derived from one specimen sequenced in a study of graft-versus-host responses after intestinal transplantation. Sequencing was performed with immunoSEQ multiplex PCR; in TCRdb, only in-frame clones are kept and a portion is missing. Of about 39,000 clones in the sample, roughly 93% were seen once. Antigens for these TCRs are unknown. The sequencing used unstimulated CD8+ T cells sorted from spleen or lymph node cells, collected before transplant. The source of these receptors is a human donor who was the organ donor for an intestinal transplant.

The genes are TRBV7-9 and TRBJ2-2; 10 nucleotides match TRBD2. The CDR3 spans 16 residues. The ends lost 1 base at V and 3 bases at J; junction bases unmatched: 2. Germline V lookup: CDR1 SEHNR, CDR2 FQNEAQ (reference sequence). The CDR3 DNA reads as TGTGCCAGCAGCTTAGGACTAGCGGGCTACACCGGGGAGCTGTTTTTT. This gives the protein CASSLGLAGYTGELFF.

The V call is TRBV2, the J call TRBJ2-1, with D possibly TRBD2 on 6 matching bases. Looked up from germline, CDR1 is SNHLY and CDR2 is FYNNEI. The CDR3 has 15 residues. Trimming left V 8 bases short and J 0 bases short, with 14 bases between. The DNA for the CDR3 is TGTGCCAGCCTCACGGGGGACCTCTCCTACAATGAGCAGTTCTTC. This sequence encodes CASLTGDLSYNEQFF. The whole variable domain, remainder taken from reference TRBV2 and TRBJ2-1, is EPEVTQTPSHQVTQMGQEVILRCVPISNHLYFYWYRQILGQKVEFLVSFYNNEISEKSEIFDDQFSVERPDGSNFTLKIRSTKLEDSAMYFCASLTGDLSYNEQFFGPGTRLTVL.

This clone showed up just once. The chain uses TRBV25-1 and TRBJ1-2; 10 bases are shared with TRBD1. Germline V gives CDR1 MGHDK, CDR2 SYGVNS. The J segment lost 5 bases and the V segment lost 8 bases, leaving 2 bases of the junction unmatched. CDR3 size: 12 residues. The CDR3 here is CASSGQGYGYTF. CDR3 DNA sequence: TGTGCCAGCTCGGGACAGGGGTATGGCTACACCTTC.

This chain joins TRBV16 and TRBJ2-1, with TRBD2 matching 11 bases. CDR1 is KGHSY and CDR2 is FQNENV in the germline V gene. CDR3 length equals 17 residues. V lost 1 base and J lost 4; bases outside the gene matches: 6. The CDR3 DNA reads as TGTGCCAGCAGCCAATGGCTAGCGGGAGGTGTTTACAATGAGCAGTTCTTC. Its translation is CASSQWLAGGVYNEQFF.

The chain couples TRBV13 to TRBJ1-2, with no clear D. CDR1 and CDR2 (germline): PRHDT, FYEKMQ (reference sequence). V was trimmed by 0 bases and J by 2 bases, leaving 7 bases between them. The CDR3 is 14 amino acids. The CDR3 spells CASSLGGPNYGYTF. The CDR3 region has the DNA TGTGCCAGCAGCTTAGGGGGCCCGAACTATGGCTACACCTTC.

The rearrangement uses TRBV5-1 and TRBJ2-5; D remains unclear. V was pared by 0 bases and J by 4 bases, with 4 bases between. CDR3 length: 12 amino acids. Per the germline V gene, CDR1 is SGHRS and CDR2 is YFSETQ. The CDR3 DNA follows: TGCGCCAGCAGCTTGGGGCGAGAGACCCAGTACTTC. Translating gives CASSLGRETQYF.

This clone appeared a single time. The CDR3 carries no conserved terminal phenylalanine or tryptophan, so it likely arises from a read error. No DNA is shown, since the ends of the CDR3 on it are uncertain; the CDR3 is the one TCRdb lists. The chain carries TRBV19 and TRBJ2-7. The CDR3 contains 9 residues when both ends are counted. Germline V gene data show CDR1 as LNHDA and CDR2 as SQIVND (reference sequence). The CDR3 spells CASSIEPTA.

The V and J genes are TRBV27 and TRBJ2-1; either TRBD1 or TRBD2 may supply D (5 bases each). The CDR3 runs to 14 residues. Germline-derived CDR1 and CDR2 are MNHEY and SMNVEV (reference sequence). V was trimmed by 1 base and J by 5 bases, leaving 9 bases between them. The CDR3 is CASSLWMGDNEQFF. CDR3 in DNA: TGTGCCAGCAGTTTATGGATGGGGGACAATGAGCAGTTCTTC.

The chain carries TRBV7-6 and TRBJ2-5; TRBD1 aligns across 7 bases. The ends lost 1 base at V and 0 bases at J; junction bases unmatched: 2. Germline loops: CDR1 SGHVS, CDR2 FNYEAQ. CDR3 length equals 15 residues. CDR3 coding DNA: TGTGCCAGCAGCTTAGGCAGGGGGTACCAAGAGACCCAGTACTTC. This codes for CASSLGRGYQETQYF.

The J gene is TRBJ2-7, the V gene TRBV6-6, with D uncertain. Germline CDR1 reads MNHNY; CDR2 reads SVGAGI (reference sequence). The CDR3 contains 13 residues. V was pared by 5 bases and J by 5 bases, with 13 bases between. CDR3: CASSRNALDEQYF. CDR3 nucleotides: TGTGCCAGCAGTCGAAATGCTCTAGACGAGCAGTACTTC.

This chain links TRBV6-1 with TRBJ2-1; the D gene is possibly TRBD2 (5 bases). The CDR3 runs 12 residues. The germline gives CDR1 MNHNS, CDR2 SASEGT. V lost 8 bases, J lost 3 bases, and 8 bases lay in between. DNA for the CDR3: TGTGCCAGCGACTACGGCTACAATGAGCAGTTCTTC. Its translation: CASDYGYNEQFF.

V usage is TRBV9 and J usage is TRBJ1-4; the D gene is possibly TRBD1 (5 bases). Germline CDR1 and CDR2: SGDLS and YYNGEE. The CDR3 is 16 amino acids. Trimming pared 0 bases from V and 8 bases from J, leaving 17 bases between. CDR3 DNA sequence: TGTGCCAGCAGCGTAGAGGAGCAGGGCCCAAGGGAAAAACTGTTTTTT. Encoded protein: CASSVEEQGPREKLFF.

The chain is built from TRBV13 and TRBJ1-1; 9 positions match TRBD1. This CDR3 is built from 17 residues. V dropped 2 bases and J dropped 4; count of bases not matched to a gene: 11. Germline CDR1 reads PRHDT; CDR2 reads FYEKMQ (reference sequence). CDR3 sequence: CASSLYGDREWGTEAFF. CDR3 bases: TGTGCCAGCAGCTTATATGGGGACAGGGAATGGGGCACTGAAGCTTTCTTT.

This rearrangement joins TRBV2 to TRBJ2-7, with 7 bases that match TRBD2. This CDR3 comprises 11 residues. Germline-derived CDR1 and CDR2 are SNHLY and FYNNEI. CDR3 loop: CALGEGYEQYF. The CDR3 nucleotides read TGTGCGCTGGGGGAGGGGTACGAGCAGTACTTC.

The chain joins TRBV4-3 to TRBJ2-7; 8 bases match TRBD1. Germline V lookup: CDR1 LGHNA, CDR2 YSLEER. V was pared by 1 base and J by 1 base, with 3 bases of the junction left unmatched. CDR3 length equals 15 residues. CDR3 in amino acids: CASSQGTGPSYEQYF. For the CDR3, the DNA is TGCGCCAGCAGCCAAGGGACAGGGCCATCCTACGAGCAGTACTTC.

V and J are TRBV27 and TRBJ2-2; TRBD2 matches 11 bases. The CDR3 is made up of 17 amino acids. Germline CDR1 and CDR2: MNHEY and SMNVEV (reference sequence). V shed 5 bases and J 5 bases; nucleotides not matched to a gene: 10. The CDR3 DNA is TGTGCCAGCAGTATCTCAGTGGGACTAGCGGAAACCGGGGAGCTGTTTTTT. It yields the protein CASSISVGLAETGELFF.

Note on this clone: A read error may produce the germline difference seen at one junction end. This specimen includes other DNA sequences encoding the same CDR3. The V call is TRBV28, the J call TRBJ2-3, with 9 bases matching TRBD2. Germline values: CDR1 MDHEN, CDR2 SYDVKM. The CDR3 totals 15 residues. The CDR3 region has the DNA TGTGCCAGCAGTTTCCAAGCGGGAGGTGGGGATACGCAGTACTTT. Translated, it gives CASSFQAGGGDTQYF.

The chain has TRBV5-1 and TRBJ2-7, with 9 nucleotides matching TRBD2. The CDR3 sequence is 15 residues long. The germline V gene encodes CDR1 SGHRS and CDR2 YFSETQ. With V trimmed by 0 bases and J by 7 bases, 8 bases remained unmatched. In DNA form, the CDR3 reads TGCGCCAGCAGCTTGGTCCCTAGCGGGGCCTTTGAGCAGTACTTC. Its protein is CASSLVPSGAFEQYF.

A note on this clone: This sample also contains other DNA sequences that code for the same CDR3. This chain links TRBV28 with TRBJ2-5; 12 bases map to TRBD2. The CDR3 is 17 residues long. J gave up 5 bases and V 1 base, and 8 bases lay outside the gene matches. From germline, CDR1 is MDHEN and CDR2 SYDVKM. For the CDR3, the DNA is TGTGCCAGCAGTTTATTTTCACTAGCGGGAGGTCGGGAGACCCAGTACTTC. It is translated as CASSLFSLAGGRETQYF. Supplemented by reference TRBV28 and TRBJ2-5, the full variable domain reads DVKVTQSSRYLVKRTGEKVFLECVQDMDHENMFWYRQDPGLGLRLIYFSYDVKMKEKGDIPEGYSVSREKKERFSLILESASTNQTSMYLCASSLFSLAGGRETQYFGPGTRLLVL.

The chain has TRBV27 and TRBJ2-1; either TRBD1 or TRBD2 may supply D (6 bases each). The V end was cut by 3 bases, the J end by 6 bases, with 9 bases between. The CDR3 sequence is 13 residues long. Germline CDR1 and CDR2: MNHEY and SMNVEV (reference sequence). The CDR3 loop is CASSFGGRNEQFF. The CDR3 DNA follows: TGTGCCAGCAGTTTTGGGGGGCGCAATGAGCAGTTCTTC.

The chain has TRBV11-2 and TRBJ2-1; D gene uncertain. This CDR3 has 18 amino acids. Trimming removed 1 base at V and 7 bases at J, with 23 bases between. Germline V gene sequence: CDR1 SGHAT, CDR2 FQNNGV. CDR3 nucleotide sequence: TGTGCCAGCAGCTTAGGGTCGTTTTGGGTATTCCTGGGGAATGAGCAGTTCTTC. Amino acid sequence: CASSLGSFWVFLGNEQFF.